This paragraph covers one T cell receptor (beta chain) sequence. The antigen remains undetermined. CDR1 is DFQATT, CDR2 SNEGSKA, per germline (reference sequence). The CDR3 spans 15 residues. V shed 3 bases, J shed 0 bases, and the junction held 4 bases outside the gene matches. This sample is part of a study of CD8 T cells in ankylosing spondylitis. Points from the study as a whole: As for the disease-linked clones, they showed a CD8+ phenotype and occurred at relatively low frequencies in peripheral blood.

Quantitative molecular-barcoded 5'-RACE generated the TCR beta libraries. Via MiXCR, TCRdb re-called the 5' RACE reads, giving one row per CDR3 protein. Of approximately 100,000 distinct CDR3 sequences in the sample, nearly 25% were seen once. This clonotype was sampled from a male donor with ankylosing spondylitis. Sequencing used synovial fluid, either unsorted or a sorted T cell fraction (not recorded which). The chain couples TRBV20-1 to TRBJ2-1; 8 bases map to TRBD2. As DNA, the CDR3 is TGCAGTGCTAGGCGCGGGAGGAGCTCCTACAATGAGCAGTTCTTC. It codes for CSARRGRSSYNEQFF.